This entry describes one T cell receptor (beta chain). Antigen unknown. CDR3 length equals 14 residues. V lost 7 bases, J lost 8 bases, and 6 bases stayed unmatched. Germline V gene lookup returns CDR1 MNHNS and CDR2 SASEGT. Researchers amplified the TCR beta CDR3 regions from RNA transcripts. First-round RT-PCR of the TCR CDR3 relied on the HTBI primer set. Each CDR3 protein gets one entry after TCRdb re-called the multiplex PCR reads with MiXCR. The data hold a few hundred thousand distinct CDR3 sequences, with approximately 16% observed a single time. The sample belongs to a study of T cells in Graves' hyperthyroidism and ophthalmopathy. Study-level findings and limits: The model made its ophthalmopathy prediction, and onset followed a median roughly six months later.

The clonotype was recovered from a middle-aged woman with Graves' ophthalmopathy. Sequencing used blood. This chain uses TRBV6-1 with TRBJ1-6; 9 nucleotides match TRBD1. CDR3 loop: CASKTGGHDSPLHF. CDR3 sequence (DNA): TGTGCCAGCAAAACAGGGGGCCACGATTCACCCCTCCACTTT.